Listed here are 6 T cell receptor beta chains from one sample, sequenced in a study of response to subunit inactivated influenza vaccine. TCRdb called the RT-PCR reads again in MiXCR, with one record for every CDR3 protein. The repertoire includes under 550,000 distinct CDR3 sequences, less than 7.5% of them detected once, and about an eighth sits in the top ten. The sample consisted of PBMCs from blood, taken less than 30 months after vaccination. The receptor set was obtained from a man between 50 and 75 years old who received an inactivated influenza vaccine.

The chain uses TRBV20-1 and TRBJ2-3, with 10 bases matching TRBD2. Germline V CDR1 and CDR2: DFQATT, SNEGSKA (reference sequence). The CDR3 length is 15 residues. The trim removed 5 bases at V and 4 bases at J, leaving 9 bases unmatched. CDR3 coding DNA: TGCAGTGCTGTCCCGGGACTAGCGATGGCAGATACGCAGTATTTT. Protein sequence: CSAVPGLAMADTQYF.

This clonotype has a count of ten or more. The V call is TRBV5-6, the J call TRBJ1-1; D is ambiguous. There are 16 residues in the CDR3. Germline CDR1 and CDR2: SGHDT and YYEEEE. The V end was cut by 2 bases, the J end by 0 bases, with 14 bases between. The CDR3: CASSFAGSALNTEAFF. CDR3 nucleotides: TGTGCCAGCAGCTTCGCCGGGTCCGCCCTGAACACTGAAGCTTTCTTT.

This clonotype was observed a few times. A read error may account for a junction end that differs from germline. This sequence joins TRBV24-1 and TRBJ2-1, with 7 bases matching TRBD2. In germline, CDR1 is KGHDR, CDR2 SFDVKD. The CDR3 loop spans 16 amino acids. The chain's CDR3 is CATRDSKRGSYNEQFF. CDR3 in DNA: TGTGCCACCAGGGATTCTAAGCGGGGCTCCTACAATGAGCAGTTCTTC.

The chain is built from TRBV11-1 and TRBJ2-5, with 10 bases fitting TRBD2. The trim removed 3 bases at V and 5 bases at J, leaving 15 bases unmatched. This CDR3 has 18 amino acids. Germline CDR1 and CDR2: SGHAT and FQDESV (reference sequence). The CDR3 DNA reads TGTGCCAGCAGCTTTATCCTTCTAGCGGGAGATCCTGGGGAGACCCAGTACTTC. This translates into CASSFILLAGDPGETQYF.

The chain carries TRBV6-5 and TRBJ2-2; tentatively, D is TRBD1 (6 bases). From germline, CDR1 is MNHEY and CDR2 SVGAGI. Trimming removed 3 bases at V and 4 bases at J, with 12 bases between. The CDR3 extends over 15 amino acids. The DNA for the CDR3 is TGTGCCAGCAGTTATAGGCAGGGGAGCACCGGGGAGCTGTTTTTT. Its translation is CASSYRQGSTGELFF.

This clonotype was found a few times. The chain employs TRBV6-1 and TRBJ1-4; no clear D. V lost 7 bases and J 7 bases, leaving 10 bases between the germline ends. Germline CDR1 MNHNS, CDR2 SASEGT. The CDR3 contains 12 residues. This chain's CDR3 is CASMWHSEKLFF. CDR3 coding DNA: TGTGCCAGCATGTGGCACAGTGAAAAACTGTTTTTT.